The present T cell receptor (beta chain) was sequenced within a study of technical replicates of blood from a handful of donors. Repertoires were generated with immunoSEQ multiplex PCR, while TCRdb's copy carries only in-frame clones and drops some. Of 85,000 to 100,000 clones listed, nearly 95% are singletons. CDR3 length: 15 amino acids. V shed 4 bases and J shed 3 bases, with 16 bases lying between them. The germline gives CDR1 SGHRS, CDR2 YFSETQ. This chain connects TRBV5-1 to TRBJ1-2, with D perhaps matching TRBD1 (6 bases). The receptor was derived from a human donor in good health. Sequenced: T cells isolated from PBMCs. The CDR3 is CASSLNRGADYGYTF. The DNA for the CDR3 is TGCGCCAGCAGCCTGAACCGGGGGGCGGACTATGGCTACACCTTC.